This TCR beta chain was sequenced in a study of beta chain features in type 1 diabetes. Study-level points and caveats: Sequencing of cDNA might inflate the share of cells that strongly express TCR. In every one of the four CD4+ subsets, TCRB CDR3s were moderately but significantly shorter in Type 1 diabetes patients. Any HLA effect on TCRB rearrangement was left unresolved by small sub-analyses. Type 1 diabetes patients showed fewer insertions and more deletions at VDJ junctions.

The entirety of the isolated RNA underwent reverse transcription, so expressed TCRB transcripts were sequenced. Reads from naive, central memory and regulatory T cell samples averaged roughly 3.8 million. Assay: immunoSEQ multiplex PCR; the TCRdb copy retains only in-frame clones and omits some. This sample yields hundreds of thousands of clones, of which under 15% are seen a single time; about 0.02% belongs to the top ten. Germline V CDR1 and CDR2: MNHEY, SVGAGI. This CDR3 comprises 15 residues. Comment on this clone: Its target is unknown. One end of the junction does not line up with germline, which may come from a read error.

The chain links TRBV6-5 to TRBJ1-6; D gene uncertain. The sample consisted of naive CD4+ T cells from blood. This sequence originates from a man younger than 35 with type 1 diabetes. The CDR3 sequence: CASSLGLGYSSPLHF. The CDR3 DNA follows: TGTGCCAGCAGTTTGGGCCTCGGATATAGTTCACCCCTCCACTTT.